The 24 T cell receptor beta chains below all came from one sample that was sequenced in a study of blood T cell repertoires in COVID-19. Sequencing was performed with immunoSEQ multiplex PCR; in TCRdb, only in-frame clones are kept and a portion is missing. The table shows roughly 570,000 clones, with 85% to 90% occurring only once. Sequenced: peripheral blood. These TCRs come from a woman aged 50 to 60 with COVID-19, enrolled during active disease.

The chain uses TRBV6-7 and TRBJ2-1, with D unclear. TRBV6-7 is designated an ORF whose function remains uncertain. The length of the CDR3 is 15 residues. V lost 7 bases to trimming and J lost 7 bases, with 20 bases between them. The CDR3 nucleotides read TGTGCCAGCACCATATCCCCCCTGGGCGTAAATGAGCAGTTCTTC. Translated, it gives CASTISPLGVNEQFF.

The chain combines TRBV9 with TRBJ2-6, with D possibly being TRBD2 (5 bases). From germline, CDR1 is SGDLS and CDR2 YYNGEE. The CDR3 has 19 residues. Deletions cut 3 bases from V and 0 bases from J, with 19 bases between. The CDR3 region is CASSGYQTGKSSGANVLTF. As DNA, the CDR3 is TGTGCCAGCAGCGGGTACCAGACGGGAAAAAGCTCTGGGGCCAACGTCCTGACTTTC. Based on the CDR3 plus reference TRBV9 and TRBJ2-6, the full variable domain is DSGVTQTPKHLITATGQRVTLRCSPRSGDLSVYWYQQSLDQGLQFLIQYYNGEERAKGNILERFSAQQFPDLHSELNLSSLELGDSALYFCASSGYQTGKSSGANVLTFGAGSRLTVL.

The CDR3 nucleotides are TGTGCCAGCAGCTTAGAACTAGCCTTGAACACTGAAGCTTTCTTT. Residues: CASSLELALNTEAFF. The chain is built from TRBV7-8 and TRBJ1-1; D gene ambiguous. Trimming stripped 1 base from V and 0 bases from J, with 9 bases between. CDR3 length: 15 amino acids. Germline loops: CDR1 SGHVS, CDR2 FQNEAQ. Based on the CDR3 plus reference TRBV7-8 and TRBJ1-1, the full variable domain is GAGVSQSPRYKVAKRGQDVALRCDPISGHVSLFWYQQALGQGPEFLTYFQNEAQLDKSGLPSDRFFAERPEGSVSTLKIQRTQQEDSAVYLCASSLELALNTEAFFGQGTRLTVV.

This clone was recorded only once. The V and J genes are TRBV6-5 and TRBJ2-3; no firm D call. Germline lookup yields CDR1 MNHEY and CDR2 SVGAGI. This CDR3 region has 12 residues. Trimming stripped 6 bases from V and 10 bases from J, with 14 bases between. Here the CDR3 DNA reads TGTGCCAGCAGCTCTACTACGGTGGCGCAGTATTTT. It translates to CASSSTTVAQYF.

The gene calls are TRBV11-2 and TRBJ1-3; D might be TRBD1 (6 bases). CDR1 SGHAT and CDR2 FQNNGV come from the germline V gene. This CDR3 spans 14 amino acids. Trimming took 7 bases from V and 0 from J, leaving 10 bases between them. The chain's CDR3 is CASNTQGSGNTIYF. DNA of the CDR3: TGTGCCAGCAACACACAGGGCTCTGGAAACACCATATATTTT.

About this clone itself: Other DNA sequences in this sample translate to the same CDR3. V gene TRBV2 combines with J gene TRBJ1-2; D remains ambiguous. Germline CDR1 is SNHLY and CDR2 is FYNNEI. Trimming left V 4 bases short and J 6 bases short, with 6 bases between. The CDR3 runs to 11 residues. The CDR3 DNA reads TGTGCCAGCAGTGGGGGAGATGGCTACACCTTC. Residues: CASSGGDGYTF. The complete variable domain, with remaining parts taken from reference TRBV2 and TRBJ1-2, reads EPEVTQTPSHQVTQMGQEVILRCVPISNHLYFYWYRQILGQKVEFLVSFYNNEISEKSEIFDDQFSVERPDGSNFTLKIRSTKLEDSAMYFCASSGGDGYTFGSGTRLTVV.

This clone appeared a single time. This sequence joins TRBV21-1 and TRBJ1-4; the table names TRBD1, a call not compared with the DNA. TRBV21-1 is a known pseudogene. The CDR3 spans 14 residues. The CDR3 nucleotides are TGTGCCAGCAGCAAAGGGGCAGGGTATGAAAAACTGTTTTTT. It yields the protein CASSKGAGYEKLFF.

The chain carries TRBV13 and TRBJ1-4; no firm D call. V dropped 5 bases and J dropped 8 bases, with 9 bases sitting between them. The germline gives CDR1 PRHDT, CDR2 FYEKMQ (reference sequence). The CDR3 has 12 residues. DNA of the CDR3: TGTGCCAGCAGCCCAGCGGGGGAAAAACTGTTTTTT. Amino acids: CASSPAGEKLFF.

The chain carries TRBV18 and TRBJ1-1; D gene unclear. This CDR3 has 15 residues. The germline V and J ends were trimmed by 2 bases and 4 bases, with 14 bases remaining between them. Germline CDR1 is KGHSH and CDR2 is LQKENI. The DNA of the CDR3 is TGTGCCAGCTCACCAAAGAATCGGGTGGTCACTGAAGCTTTCTTT. It translates to CASSPKNRVVTEAFF.

J is TRBJ2-7 and V is TRBV6-5; 10 bases line up with TRBD1. J gave up 5 bases and V 7 bases, and 8 bases lay outside the gene matches. The CDR3 totals 14 residues. Looked up from germline, CDR1 is MNHEY and CDR2 is SVGAGI. CDR3 coding DNA: TGTGCCAGCACTTCCTGGACAGGGGGGAACGAGCAGTACTTC. Encoded protein: CASTSWTGGNEQYF.

The chain combines TRBV7-8 with TRBJ2-7; TRBD1 aligns across 10 bases. After removal of 5 bases from V and 0 bases from J, the junction contained 4 bases not matched to a gene. Germline CDR1 reads SGHVS; CDR2 reads FQNEAQ. The CDR3 is 15 amino acids. The CDR3 coding sequence is TGTGCCAGCAGCCCGGACAGGGGGAGCTCCTACGAGCAGTACTTC. The encoded protein is CASSPDRGSSYEQYF.

The genes are TRBV5-5 and TRBJ1-1; 10 bases are shared with TRBD1. With V trimmed by 4 bases and J by 7 bases, 7 bases remained unmatched. Germline lookup yields CDR1 SGHKS and CDR2 YYEKEE (reference sequence). The CDR3 sequence is 14 residues long. CDR3 bases: TGTGCCAGCAGCCCACTGACAGGGGGCGATGAAGCTTTCTTT. This codes for CASSPLTGGDEAFF. Full variable domain (missing parts from reference TRBV5-5 and TRBJ1-1): DAGVTQSPTHLIKTRGQQVTLRCSPISGHKSVSWYQQVLGQGPQFIFQYYEKEERGRGNFPDRFSARQFPNYSSELNVNALLLGDSALYLCASSPLTGGDEAFFGQGTRLTVV.

The chain uses TRBV6-5 and TRBJ1-1, with TRBD1 as a possible D gene (5 bases). Germline CDR1 MNHEY, CDR2 SVGAGI. The ends were cut back, 5 bases at V and 3 bases at J, with 13 bases in the middle. CDR3 length: 14 amino acids. CDR3 DNA: TGTGCCAGCAGTATATCCAGGGCGGACACTGAAGCTTTCTTT. It specifies CASSISRADTEAFF.

This clone appeared a few times. The V and J genes are TRBV7-9 and TRBJ2-1; D perhaps matches TRBD2 (5 bases). Looked up from germline, CDR1 is SEHNR and CDR2 is FQNEAQ (reference sequence). CDR3 length: 13 amino acids. Deletions cut 1 base from V and 8 bases from J, with 9 bases between. The CDR3 spells CASSLEASHEQFF. The CDR3 DNA is TGTGCCAGCAGCTTAGAGGCTAGCCATGAGCAGTTCTTC. Variable domain in full (rest from reference TRBV7-9 and TRBJ2-1): DTGVSQNPRHKITKRGQNVTFRCDPISEHNRLYWYRQTLGQGPEFLTYFQNEAQLEKSRLLSDRFSAERPKGSFSTLEIQRTEQGDSAMYLCASSLEASHEQFFGPGTRLTVL.

Here the CDR3 DNA reads TGTGCCAGCAGTCGAAAAAGGACTGACACAGATACGCAGTATTTT. The encoded protein is CASSRKRTDTDTQYF. V and J are TRBV6-5 and TRBJ2-3; possibly TRBD2 for D (5 bases). The germline V and J ends were trimmed by 5 bases and 2 bases, with 14 bases remaining between them. Germline V CDR1 and CDR2: MNHEY, SVGAGI. The CDR3 covers 15 residues.

The chain carries TRBV19 and TRBJ1-6; TRBD1 might be the D (6 bases). The CDR3 length is 15 residues. CDR1 is LNHDA and CDR2 is SQIVND in the germline V gene (reference sequence). V was clipped by 4 bases and J by 7 bases, with 14 bases between them. DNA of the CDR3: TGTGCCAGTAGTACAGGAACAGGGTCGAATTCACCCCTCCACTTT. The encoded protein is CASSTGTGSNSPLHF.

This chain links TRBV6-5 with TRBJ2-7; 9 bases are shared with TRBD1. The CDR3 is 13 residues long. V shed 6 bases and J 4 bases; nucleotides not matched to a gene: 4. In germline, CDR1 is MNHEY, CDR2 SVGAGI. In DNA, the CDR3 is TGTGCCAGCAGGGACAGGGGTCGTTACGAGCAGTACTTC. Protein product: CASRDRGRYEQYF.

This chain connects TRBV25-1 to TRBJ1-1, with 7 nucleotides matching TRBD1. V lost 4 bases and J lost 8; bases outside the gene matches: 4. CDR1 and CDR2 (germline): MGHDK, SYGVNS. The CDR3 is made up of 12 amino acids. CDR3 residues: CASSGDSREAFF. CDR3 bases: TGTGCCAGCAGTGGGGACAGTCGAGAAGCTTTCTTT.

V and J are TRBV18 and TRBJ2-5; no clear D gene. The V end lost 4 bases, the J end lost 3 bases, and 9 bases lay between the germline ends. The CDR3 runs 13 residues. Germline CDR1 reads KGHSH; CDR2 reads LQKENI. For the CDR3, the DNA is TGTGCCAGCTCACGCGAGCTGAAAGAGACCCAGTACTTC. This translates into CASSRELKETQYF.

V usage is TRBV5-1 and J usage is TRBJ2-5; TRBD2 is a possible D gene (5 bases). This CDR3 has 14 amino acids. Germline V gene lookup returns CDR1 SGHRS and CDR2 YFSETQ. Trimming took off 4 bases at V and 4 bases at J, with 14 bases between the two ends. For the CDR3, the DNA is TGCGCCAGCAGCGGTGGCGGCCTAGCAGAGACCCAGTACTTC. This encodes CASSGGGLAETQYF. The full variable domain, rest sourced from reference TRBV5-1 and TRBJ2-5, is KAGVTQTPRYLIKTRGQQVTLSCSPISGHRSVSWYQQTPGQGLQFLFEYFSETQRNKGNFPGRFSGRQFSNSRSEMNVSTLELGDSALYLCASSGGGLAETQYFGPGTRLLVL.

The chain joins TRBV7-8 to TRBJ1-4; TRBD1 aligns across 9 bases. Germline values: CDR1 SGHVS, CDR2 FQNEAQ. The CDR3 totals 15 residues. V lost 1 base and J lost 8; bases outside the gene matches: 5. The CDR3 DNA reads TGTGCCAGCAGCTTAGGGACAGGGGTTGGGGAAAAACTGTTTTTT. This gives the protein CASSLGTGVGEKLFF.

V usage is TRBV7-9 and J usage is TRBJ2-1; 14 nucleotides match TRBD2. The V and J ends lost 5 bases and 8 bases, in that order; junction bases with no gene match: 8. Germline CDR1 is SEHNR and CDR2 is FQNEAQ (reference sequence). This CDR3 comprises 16 residues. CDR3 nucleotide sequence: TGTGCCAGCAGCCTGACTAGCGGGGGGGCCATGGATGAGCAGTTCTTC. Protein sequence: CASSLTSGGAMDEQFF.

The chain joins TRBV14 to TRBJ2-2, with D possibly being TRBD1 (5 bases). The CDR3 covers 13 residues. V shed 1 base and J shed 8 bases, with 8 bases lying between them. The germline gives CDR1 SGHDN, CDR2 FVKESK. CDR3 sequence (DNA): TGTGCCAGCAGCCAAGTAAGGGGAGGGGAGCTGTTTTTT. This sequence encodes CASSQVRGGELFF. Full variable domain (remainder filled in from reference TRBV14 and TRBJ2-2): EAGVTQFPSHSVIEKGQTVTLRCDPISGHDNLYWYRRVMGKEIKFLLHFVKESKQDESGMPNNRFLAERTGGTYSTLKVQPAELEDSGVYFCASSQVRGGELFFGEGSRLTVL.

The V gene is TRBV19, the J gene TRBJ2-1; the D gene is possibly TRBD2 (7 bases). The CDR3 covers 15 residues. Deletions cut 3 bases from V and 7 bases from J, with 16 bases between. The germline gives CDR1 LNHDA, CDR2 SQIVND (reference sequence). The CDR3 reads CASSIGGGVTNEQFF. Written as DNA, the CDR3 is TGTGCCAGTAGTATTGGGGGGGGCGTTACAAATGAGCAGTTCTTC.